What follows are 2 T cell receptor beta chains derived from one specimen sequenced in a study of blood T cell repertoires in COVID-19 (dated by TCRdb to 2020 to 2022). The library was prepared using the immunoSEQ multiplex PCR assay. TCRdb retrieved this table from immuneACCESS and kept in-frame rearrangements only. Not all clones are present; in checked studies, unresolved V genes account for under half, and no reason is known for the remainder. In all, the sample holds 95,000 to 150,000 clones, and around three quarters of those were seen once. 3% to 4.5% of the sample rests with the top ten. Sequenced input: peripheral blood. Receptors were obtained from a woman older than 75 with acute or convalescent COVID-19.

This clone has a handful of counts. Germline and junction disagree at one end, which may indicate a read error. The chain carries TRBV27 and TRBJ1-4; tentatively, D is TRBD1 (6 bases). The CDR3 has 8 amino acids. Germline assignment: CDR1 MNHEY and CDR2 SMNVEV (reference sequence). The CDR3 sequence is CASSLRGF. The CDR3 DNA is TGTGCCAGCAGTCTCAGGGGTTTT.

The rearrangement joins TRBV5-8 to TRBJ2-5; the D gene is possibly TRBD2 (5 bases). CDR1 and CDR2 from the germline V gene are SGHTS and YDEGEE. Trimming stripped 0 bases from V and 4 bases from J, with 13 bases between. This CDR3 comprises 15 residues. This CDR3 reads CASSLGGLAGETQYF. The CDR3, as DNA: TGTGCCAGCAGCTTGGGCGGGCTAGCCGGAGAGACCCAGTACTTC.